A selection of T cell receptor beta chains follows, all from one sample in a study of cytomegalovirus exposure and HLA in healthy donors. Libraries were prepared by immunoSEQ multiplex PCR; TCRdb keeps only in-frame clonotypes and omits some of them. This sample has more than 85,000 clones, with roughly 67% found just once. The sequencing input was PBMCs. All receptors derive from a man aged 35 to 55 in good health and CMV-seronegative. Both conserved end residues are part of each CDR3. The D gene is left open where the match is weak. Clone sizes are given selectively: once, few, many, or a class where the clone is expanded.

d_gene,abundance,j_gene,v_gene,CDR3nt,CDR3aa
TRBD2,NA,TRBJ2-3,TRBV9,TGTGCCAGCAGTGATAGCGGGGGGATCACAGATACGCAGTATTTT,CASSDSGGITDTQYF
NA,few,TRBJ1-6,TRBV19,TGTGCCAGTAGACCAAGCGGGCGGAGCTCCTATAATTCACCCCTCCACTTT,CASRPSGRSSYNSPLHF
NA,few,TRBJ2-5,TRBV2,TGTGCCAGCAGTTGGGCAGGGTCAAAAGAGACCCAGTACTTC,CASSWAGSKETQYF
TRBD1,NA,TRBJ1-6,TRBV19,TGTGCCAGTAGTCAATCCGACAGGGGGGTGGGTTCACCCCTCCACTTT,CASSQSDRGVGSPLHF
TRBD1,NA,TRBJ1-2,TRBV27,TGTGCCAGGCTTAAGGGACAGCGTAACTATGGCTACACCTTC,CARLKGQRNYGYTF
NA,NA,TRBJ2-7,TRBV11-3,TGTGCCAGCAATCGGGGGATTAGCTCCTACGAGCAGTACTTC,CASNRGISSYEQYF
TRBD1,NA,TRBJ2-2,TRBV7-2,TGTGCCAGCAGCACCCGGACAGGGTTGAACGGGGAGCTGTTTTTT,CASSTRTGLNGELFF
TRBD1,few,TRBJ2-3,TRBV7-9,TGTGCCAGCAGCTCCGGACAGGGGTTTGATACGCAGTATTTT,CASSSGQGFDTQYF
TRBD1,NA,TRBJ1-2,TRBV7-9,TGTGCCAGCAGCCCCGGGACAGGGGATAATGGCTACACCTTC,CASSPGTGDNGYTF
NA,NA,TRBJ1-2,TRBV21-1,TGTGCCAGCCACGACAAGTACTATGGCTACACCTTC,CASHDKYYGYTF
TRBD2,NA,TRBJ2-2,TRBV29-1,TGCAGCGTTAAGGGACTAGCGGGGGCCGTAAACACCGGGGAGCTGTTTTTT,CSVKGLAGAVNTGELFF
NA,few,TRBJ2-2,TRBV13,TGTGCCAGCAGCTTGGAACAGCCGAGCACCGGGGAGCTGTTTTTT,CASSLEQPSTGELFF
TRBD1,NA,TRBJ2-7,TRBV7-2,TGTGCCAGCAGCTTAGGGTCCCGGGACAGGGGCTACGAGCAGTACTTC,CASSLGSRDRGYEQYF
NA,NA,TRBJ2-5,TRBV18,TGTGCCAGCTCACCACGAGCGTCCGATCAAGAGACCCAGTACTTC,CASSPRASDQETQYF
NA,NA,TRBJ2-1,TRBV2,TGTGCCAGCAGATCTCCGGGACAAATAGATCACGAGCAGTTCTTC,CASRSPGQIDHEQFF
TRBD1,NA,TRBJ2-3,TRBV6-1,TGTGCCAGCAGTGAATGGGAAACAGGGGGCACAGATACGCAGTATTTT,CASSEWETGGTDTQYF
NA,NA,TRBJ2-2,TRBV20-1,TGCAGTGCTGGCGGCGTCGGGGAGCTGTTTTTT,CSAGGVGELFF
NA,NA,TRBJ1-2,TRBV25-1,TGTGCCAGCAGGGGGTTTGGATCGGGACACATCTTTCAGGGCTACACCTTC,CASRGFGSGHIFQGYTF
NA,NA,TRBJ1-1,TRBV7-8,TGTGCCAGCAGCTCACTTTATACGGACACTGAAGCTTTCTTT,CASSSLYTDTEAFF
NA,NA,TRBJ1-6,TRBV7-9,TGTGCCAGCAGCTTAGAGGCGGGGGCGGGTTCACCCCTCCACTTT,CASSLEAGAGSPLHF
NA,NA,TRBJ2-2,TRBV4-3,TGCGCCAGCAGCCAAGACGGAGGGAACACCGGGGAGCTGTTTTTT,CASSQDGGNTGELFF
NA,NA,TRBJ2-3,TRBV5-1,TGCGCCAGCAGCTTAGGTAGCGCACCAAGCACAGATACGCAGTATTTT,CASSLGSAPSTDTQYF
NA,NA,TRBJ1-2,TRBV14,TGTGCCAGCAGCCCCAACACGATCACAGGGATAAAGGGGATAAACTATGGCTACACCTTC,CASSPNTITGIKGINYGYTF
NA,NA,TRBJ2-7,TRBV5-1,TGCGCCAGCAGTAGGGGAAGCTCCTACGAGCAGTACTTC,CASSRGSSYEQYF
TRBD2,NA,TRBJ2-3,TRBV7-3,TGTGCCAGCACCAATAGCGGGGGAGCAGATACGCAGTATTTT,CASTNSGGADTQYF
TRBD1,NA,TRBJ2-2,TRBV6-4,TGTGCCAGCAGCGGACAAGGGGGCAACACCGGGGAGCTGTTTTTT,CASSGQGGNTGELFF
TRBD2,NA,TRBJ2-3,TRBV9,TGTGCCAGCAGCCACGTGACTAGCGGGGGCGACTCCCGCACAGATACGCAGTATTTT,CASSHVTSGGDSRTDTQYF
TRBD1,NA,TRBJ2-7,TRBV5-6,TGTGCCAGCAGCTCCGGGACAGTTGCCTACGAGCAGTACTTC,CASSSGTVAYEQYF
NA,NA,TRBJ1-2,TRBV4-3,TGCGCCAGCAGCCAAGCTTTGGGGGCACGGGGCTACACCTTC,CASSQALGARGYTF
NA,few,TRBJ2-5,TRBV19,TGTGCCAGTAGTATGGGGGCGAGGGAGACCCAGTACTTC,CASSMGARETQYF
TRBD1,NA,TRBJ2-7,TRBV28,TGTGCCAGCACCCTTACAGGGGGTTTCTACGAGCAGTACTTC,CASTLTGGFYEQYF
NA,once,TRBJ2-7,TRBV11-2,TGTGCCAGCAGCAGCGGGACAGGCCCCTACGAGCAGTACTTC,CASSSGTGPYEQYF
NA,NA,TRBJ1-2,TRBV7-9,TGTGCCAGCAGCTTAGTCCTAAAACATTTTAAGGCGGACTATGGCTACACCTTC,CASSLVLKHFKADYGYTF
TRBD2,NA,TRBJ2-7,TRBV11-2,TGTGCCAGCAGCTTGACACCCGGGGGGGCCTACGAGCAGTACTTC,CASSLTPGGAYEQYF
TRBD1,NA,TRBJ1-1,TRBV30,TGTGCCTGGAGTGCTTTTACCCGACAGGGGAGGGGGACTGAAGCTTTCTTT,CAWSAFTRQGRGTEAFF
NA,medium-sized,TRBJ2-7,TRBV4-3,TGCGCCAGCAGCCAAGGGTTCAGTAGCCACGAGCAGTACTTC,CASSQGFSSHEQYF
TRBD1,few,TRBJ1-4,TRBV29-1,TGCAGCGTTGAGTCTGGGACAGGGCCTAATGAAAAACTGTTTTTT,CSVESGTGPNEKLFF